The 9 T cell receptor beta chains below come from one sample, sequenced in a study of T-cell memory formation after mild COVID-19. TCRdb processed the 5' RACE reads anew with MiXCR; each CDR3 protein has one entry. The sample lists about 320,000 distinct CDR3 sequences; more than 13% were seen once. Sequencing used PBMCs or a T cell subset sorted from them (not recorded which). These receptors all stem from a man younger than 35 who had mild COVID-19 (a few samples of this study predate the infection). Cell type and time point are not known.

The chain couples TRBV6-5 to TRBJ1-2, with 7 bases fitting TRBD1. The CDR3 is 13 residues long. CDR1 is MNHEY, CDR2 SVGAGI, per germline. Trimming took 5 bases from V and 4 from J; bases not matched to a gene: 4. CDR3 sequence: CASSSQGGYGYTF. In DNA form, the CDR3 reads TGTGCCAGCAGTAGTCAGGGGGGCTATGGCTACACCTTC.

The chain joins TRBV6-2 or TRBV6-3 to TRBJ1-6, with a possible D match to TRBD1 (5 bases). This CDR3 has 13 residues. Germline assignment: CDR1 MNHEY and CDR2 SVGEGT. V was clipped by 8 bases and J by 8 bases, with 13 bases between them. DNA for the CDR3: TGTGCCAGCGCTGGAGAGGGGTATTCACCCCTCCACTTT. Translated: CASAGEGYSPLHF.

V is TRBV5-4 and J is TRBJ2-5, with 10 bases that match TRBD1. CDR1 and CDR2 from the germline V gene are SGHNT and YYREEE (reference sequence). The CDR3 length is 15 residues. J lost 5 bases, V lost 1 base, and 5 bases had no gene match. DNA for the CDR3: TGTGCCAGCAGCTTGTACGGGACAGGGGCGGAGACCCAGTACTTC. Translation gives CASSLYGTGAETQYF.

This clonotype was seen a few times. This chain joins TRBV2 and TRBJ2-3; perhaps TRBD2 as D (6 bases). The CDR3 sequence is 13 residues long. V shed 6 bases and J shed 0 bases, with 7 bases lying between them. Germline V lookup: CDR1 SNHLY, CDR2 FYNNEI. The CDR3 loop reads CASRSGSTDTQYF. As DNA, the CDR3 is TGTGCCAGCAGAAGCGGGAGCACAGATACGCAGTATTTT.

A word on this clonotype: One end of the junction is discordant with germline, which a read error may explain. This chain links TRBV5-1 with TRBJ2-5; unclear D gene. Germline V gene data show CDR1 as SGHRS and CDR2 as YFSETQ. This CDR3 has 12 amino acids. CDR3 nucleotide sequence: TGCGCCAGCAGCAGAGACCAAGCGACCCAGTACTTC. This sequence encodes CASSRDQATQYF.

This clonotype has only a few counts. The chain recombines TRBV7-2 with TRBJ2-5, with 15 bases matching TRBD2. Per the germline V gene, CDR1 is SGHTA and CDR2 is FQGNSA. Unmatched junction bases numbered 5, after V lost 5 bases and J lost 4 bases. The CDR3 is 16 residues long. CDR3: CASSMGLAGGLETQYF. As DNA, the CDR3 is TGTGCCAGCAGCATGGGACTAGCGGGGGGATTAGAGACCCAGTACTTC.

The CDR3 here is CASSFVAETQYF. The CDR3 bases are TGTGCCAGCAGTTTCGTTGCGGAGACCCAGTACTTC. The rearrangement links TRBV12-3 or TRBV12-4 to TRBJ2-5; D remains unclear. Trimming left V 3 bases short and J 5 bases short, with 7 bases between. The CDR3 is made up of 12 amino acids.

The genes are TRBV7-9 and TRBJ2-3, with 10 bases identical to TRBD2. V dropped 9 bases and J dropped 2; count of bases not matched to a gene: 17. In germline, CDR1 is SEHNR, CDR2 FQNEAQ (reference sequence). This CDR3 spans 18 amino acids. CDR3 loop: CASRYHPSGGDPTDTQYF. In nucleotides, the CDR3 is TGTGCCAGTCGATACCATCCCAGCGGGGGGGACCCCACAGATACGCAGTATTTT.

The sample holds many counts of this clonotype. The chain's CDR3 is CASGPGSNQPQHF. The CDR3 DNA follows: TGTGCCAGCGGTCCGGGGAGCAATCAGCCCCAGCATTTT. The genes are TRBV2 and TRBJ1-5; D is undetermined. Trimming took off 8 bases at V and 1 base at J, with 9 bases between the two ends. The CDR3 contains 13 residues. Germline lookup yields CDR1 SNHLY and CDR2 FYNNEI.